This T cell receptor (beta chain) came from a study of cytomegalovirus exposure and HLA in healthy donors. This CDR3 comprises 15 residues. V trimming: 5 bases; J trimming: 2 bases; junction bases outside the gene matches: 5. Looked up from germline, CDR1 is SEHNR and CDR2 is FQNEAQ (reference sequence). Method: immunoSEQ multiplex PCR; TCRdb's copy keeps in-frame clones and lacks some. The sample lists over 200,000 clones, around 86% occurring once. With regard to this clone: The antigen remains unidentified.

From the roughly 110-subject validation cohort, which was separate from the roughly 680-subject first cohort, the donors were drawn. Regarding the study as a whole: It was confirmed in vitro that a few of the CMV-associated chains were specific for CMV antigens. Overall, about 160 TCR beta chains were annotated as cytomegalovirus-associated. Some public TCRs appeared in many individuals, while most sequences were rare.

This receptor was identified in a young woman in good health and CMV-seropositive. The sequencing input was PBMCs. The V call is TRBV7-9, the J call TRBJ2-7, with 11 bases that match TRBD2. CDR3 region: CASSHSGREPYEQYF. The CDR3 DNA reads TGTGCCAGCAGCCATAGCGGGAGGGAACCCTACGAGCAGTACTTC.